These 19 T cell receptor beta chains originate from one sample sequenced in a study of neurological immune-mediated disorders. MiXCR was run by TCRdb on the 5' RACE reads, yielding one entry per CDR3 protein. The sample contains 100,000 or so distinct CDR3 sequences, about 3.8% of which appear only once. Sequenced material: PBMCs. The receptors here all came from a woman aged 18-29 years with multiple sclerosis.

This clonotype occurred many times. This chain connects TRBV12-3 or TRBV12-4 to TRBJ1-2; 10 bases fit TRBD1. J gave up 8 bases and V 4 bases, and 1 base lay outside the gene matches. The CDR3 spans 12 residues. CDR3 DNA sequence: TGTGCCAGCAGTTCGGGACAGGGGGGCTACACCTTC. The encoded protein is CASSSGQGGYTF.

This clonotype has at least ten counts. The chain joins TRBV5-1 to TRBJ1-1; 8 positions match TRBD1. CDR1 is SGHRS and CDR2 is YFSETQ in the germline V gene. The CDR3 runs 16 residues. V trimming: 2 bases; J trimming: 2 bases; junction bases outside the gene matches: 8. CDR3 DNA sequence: TGCGCCAGCAGCTTCCCATCCGGGACAGGCAACACTGAAGCTTTCTTT. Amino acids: CASSFPSGTGNTEAFF.

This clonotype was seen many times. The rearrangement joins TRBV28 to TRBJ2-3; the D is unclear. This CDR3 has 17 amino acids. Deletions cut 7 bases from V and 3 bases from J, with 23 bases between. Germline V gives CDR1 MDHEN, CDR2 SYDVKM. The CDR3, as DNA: TGTGCCAGCACTGAGGCAGGTCGGCTAATAGAAACAGATACGCAGTATTTT. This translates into CASTEAGRLIETDTQYF.

As DNA, the CDR3 is TGTGCCAGCAGCTTCGGGACAGGGGTTGGGCATGAGCAGTTCTTC. Protein sequence: CASSFGTGVGHEQFF. The chain combines TRBV7-2 with TRBJ2-1; 10 nucleotides align to TRBD1. V lost 3 bases, J lost 8 bases, and 7 bases stayed unmatched. CDR3 size: 15 residues. CDR1 and CDR2 (germline): SGHTA, FQGNSA.

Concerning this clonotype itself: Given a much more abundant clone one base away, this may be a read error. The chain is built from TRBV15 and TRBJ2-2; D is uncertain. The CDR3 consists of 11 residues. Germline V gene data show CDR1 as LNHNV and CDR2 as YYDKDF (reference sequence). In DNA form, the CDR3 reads TGTGACACCAGTTCTCTCGGGGAGCTGTTTTTT. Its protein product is CDTSSLGELFF.

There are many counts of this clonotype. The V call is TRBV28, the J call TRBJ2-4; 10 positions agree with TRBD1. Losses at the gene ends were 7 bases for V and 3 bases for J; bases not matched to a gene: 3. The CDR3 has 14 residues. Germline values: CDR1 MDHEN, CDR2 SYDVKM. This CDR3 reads CASIRDRGKNIQYF. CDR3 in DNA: TGTGCCAGCATTAGGGACAGGGGCAAAAACATTCAGTACTTC.

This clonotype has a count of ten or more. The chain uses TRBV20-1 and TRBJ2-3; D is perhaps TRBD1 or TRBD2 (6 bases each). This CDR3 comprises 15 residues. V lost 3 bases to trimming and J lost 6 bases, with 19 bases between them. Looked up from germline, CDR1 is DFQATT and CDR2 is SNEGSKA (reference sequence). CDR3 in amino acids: CSASPGAEMVDTQYF. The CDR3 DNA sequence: TGCAGTGCTAGCCCGGGGGCCGAAATGGTGGATACGCAGTATTTT.

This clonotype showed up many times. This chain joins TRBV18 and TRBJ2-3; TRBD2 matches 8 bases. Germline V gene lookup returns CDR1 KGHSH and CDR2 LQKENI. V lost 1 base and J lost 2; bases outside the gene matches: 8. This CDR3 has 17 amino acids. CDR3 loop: CASSPLSAGAITDTQYF. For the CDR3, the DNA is TGTGCCAGCTCACCACTATCAGCGGGGGCCATCACAGATACGCAGTATTTT.

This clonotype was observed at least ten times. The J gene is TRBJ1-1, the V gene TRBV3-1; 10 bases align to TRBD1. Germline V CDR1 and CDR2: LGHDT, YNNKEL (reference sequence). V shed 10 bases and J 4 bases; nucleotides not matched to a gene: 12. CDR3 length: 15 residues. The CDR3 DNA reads TGTGCCACCACCCCCCGACAGGGGGCGAGCACTGAAGCTTTCTTT. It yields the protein CATTPRQGASTEAFF.

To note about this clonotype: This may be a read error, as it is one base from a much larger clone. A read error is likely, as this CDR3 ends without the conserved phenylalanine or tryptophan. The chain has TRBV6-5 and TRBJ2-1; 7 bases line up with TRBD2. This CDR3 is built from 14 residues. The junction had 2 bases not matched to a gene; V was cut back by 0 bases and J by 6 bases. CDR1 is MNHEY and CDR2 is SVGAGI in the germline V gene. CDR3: CASSYSGGLNEQFC. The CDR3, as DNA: TGTGCCAGCAGTTACTCGGGAGGGCTCAATGAGCAGTTCTGC.

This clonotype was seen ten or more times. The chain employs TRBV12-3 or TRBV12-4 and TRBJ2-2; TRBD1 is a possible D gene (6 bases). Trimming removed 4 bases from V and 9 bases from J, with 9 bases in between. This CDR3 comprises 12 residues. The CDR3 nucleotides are TGTGCCAGCAGTTCCCGGGACAGGGAGCTGTTTTTT. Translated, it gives CASSSRDRELFF.

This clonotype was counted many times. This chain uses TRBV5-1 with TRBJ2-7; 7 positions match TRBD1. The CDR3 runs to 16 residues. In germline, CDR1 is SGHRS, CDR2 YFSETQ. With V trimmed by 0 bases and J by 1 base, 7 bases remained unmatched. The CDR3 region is CASSLGTGAKSYEQYF. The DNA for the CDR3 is TGCGCCAGCAGCTTGGGAACAGGGGCGAAGTCCTACGAGCAGTACTTC.

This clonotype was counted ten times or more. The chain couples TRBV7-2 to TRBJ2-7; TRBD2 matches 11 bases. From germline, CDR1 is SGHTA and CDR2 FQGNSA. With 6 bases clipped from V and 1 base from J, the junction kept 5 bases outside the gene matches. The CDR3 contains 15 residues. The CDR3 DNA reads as TGTGCCAGCAGGACAACTAGCGGGAGTTCCTACGAGCAGTACTTC. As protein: CASRTTSGSSYEQYF.

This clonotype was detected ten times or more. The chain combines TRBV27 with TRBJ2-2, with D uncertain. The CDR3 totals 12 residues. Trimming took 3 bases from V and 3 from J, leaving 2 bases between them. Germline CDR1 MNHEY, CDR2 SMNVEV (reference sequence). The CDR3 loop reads CASSFDTGELFF. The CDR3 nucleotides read TGTGCCAGCAGTTTCGACACCGGGGAGCTGTTTTTT.

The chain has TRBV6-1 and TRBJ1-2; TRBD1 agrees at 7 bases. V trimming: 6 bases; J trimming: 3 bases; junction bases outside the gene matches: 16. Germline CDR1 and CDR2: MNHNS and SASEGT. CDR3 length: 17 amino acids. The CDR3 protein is CASSTEGARGRYYGYTF. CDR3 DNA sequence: TGTGCCAGCAGCACGGAGGGGGCCAGGGGTCGCTACTATGGCTACACCTTC.

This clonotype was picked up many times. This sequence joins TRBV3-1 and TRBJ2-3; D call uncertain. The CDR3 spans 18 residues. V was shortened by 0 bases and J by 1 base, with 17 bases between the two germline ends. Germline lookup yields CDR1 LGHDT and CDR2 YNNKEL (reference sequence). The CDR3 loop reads CASSQDLMGMAGTDTQYF. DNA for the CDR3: TGTGCCAGCAGCCAAGATCTAATGGGAATGGCCGGCACAGATACGCAGTATTTT.

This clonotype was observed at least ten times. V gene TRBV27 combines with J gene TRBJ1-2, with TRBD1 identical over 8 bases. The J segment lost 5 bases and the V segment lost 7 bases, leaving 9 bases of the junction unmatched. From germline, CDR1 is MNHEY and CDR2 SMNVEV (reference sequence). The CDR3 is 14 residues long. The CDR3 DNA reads TGTGCCAGCACCAGGACAGGGAAGAATTATGGCTACACCTTC. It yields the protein CASTRTGKNYGYTF.

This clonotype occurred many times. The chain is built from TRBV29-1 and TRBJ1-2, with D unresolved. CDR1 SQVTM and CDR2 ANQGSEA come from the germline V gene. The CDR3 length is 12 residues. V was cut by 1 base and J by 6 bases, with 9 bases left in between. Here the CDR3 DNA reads TGCAGCGTTGAAGGACGGCTAAATGGCTACACCTTC. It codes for CSVEGRLNGYTF.

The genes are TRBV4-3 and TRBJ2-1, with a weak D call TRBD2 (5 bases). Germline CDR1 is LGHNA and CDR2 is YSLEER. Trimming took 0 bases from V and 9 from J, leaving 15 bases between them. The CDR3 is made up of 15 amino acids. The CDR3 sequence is CASSQDLFSGSEQFF. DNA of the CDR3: TGCGCCAGCAGCCAAGATCTCTTTTCGGGGTCTGAGCAGTTCTTC.